This T cell receptor (beta chain) derives from a study of T cells in Graves' hyperthyroidism and ophthalmopathy. General study points: The model foresaw ophthalmopathy a median around 6.4 months prior to onset. The majority of expanded thyroid clonotypes above 0.001 also appeared in blood.

TCR beta CDR3 regions were amplified from RNA. RT-PCR in the first round (using the HTBI primer set) targeted the TCR CDR3. TCRdb recomputed calls from the multiplex PCR reads with MiXCR, one row per CDR3 protein. The sample includes a few hundred thousand distinct CDR3 sequences, about 13% of them seen just once. This clonotype was found many times. The antigen remains unidentified. Duration under 3 months, a NOSPECS grade of at least 4, and a Clinical Activity Score of at least 3 characterized the ophthalmopathy patients. Clinical symptoms, serum thyroxine, TRAb, thyroid ultrasound and orbital computed tomography established diagnosis. The CDR3 consists of 19 residues. V shed 6 bases and J 3 bases; nucleotides not matched to a gene: 21. The V gene's germline CDR1 is SGHVS and CDR2 FQNEAQ.

The chain is built from TRBV7-8 and TRBJ2-5; 8 nucleotides align to TRBD2. The sequence came from a woman in her forties with Graves' ophthalmopathy. Sequenced material: blood. CDR3 region: CASRMQPFHKRERKETQYF. The CDR3 DNA sequence: TGTGCCAGCAGGATGCAGCCTTTTCATAAGCGGGAGAGAAAAGAGACCCAGTACTTC.